The 5 T cell receptor beta chains below come from one sample, sequenced in a study of shared clonotypes between healthy human individuals. Only in-frame clones appear in the TCRdb table, and some are missing; sequencing was by immunoSEQ multiplex PCR. The table lists approximately 1.4 million clones, about 98% of them singletons. What was sequenced was naive CD4+ T cells sorted from blood. The subset is: CD45RA+ positively selected. All receptors derive from a man aged 25 to 45 in good health.

The chain combines TRBV29-1 with TRBJ2-7, with 12 bases identical to TRBD1. With 6 bases clipped from V and 7 bases from J, the junction kept 7 bases outside the gene matches. The CDR3 runs to 13 residues. Germline CDR1 and CDR2: SQVTM and ANQGSEA. In DNA form, the CDR3 reads TGCAGCGTCCAAGGGGACAGGGGGCATGAGCAGTACTTC. Translating gives CSVQGDRGHEQYF.

The V gene is TRBV5-1, the J gene TRBJ1-4; 7 bases agree with TRBD1. From germline, CDR1 is SGHRS and CDR2 YFSETQ. Trimming took 4 bases from V and 4 from J; bases not matched to a gene: 4. This CDR3 is 14 amino acids long. The CDR3 here is CASSTGQSNEKLFF. For the CDR3, the DNA is TGCGCCAGCAGCACGGGACAGAGTAATGAAAAACTGTTTTTT.

The chain is built from TRBV19 and TRBJ2-1, with D perhaps TRBD1 (5 bases). Per germline, CDR1 LNHDA and CDR2 SQIVND (reference sequence). CDR3 length: 15 amino acids. V dropped 6 bases and J dropped 8 bases, with 20 bases sitting between them. CDR3 loop: CASSPIGSGLDEQFF. As DNA, the CDR3 is TGTGCCAGTAGCCCTATCGGTTCAGGGCTGGATGAGCAGTTCTTC.

The chain recombines TRBV6-5 with TRBJ1-5, with 7 positions matching TRBD1. The CDR3 loop spans 13 amino acids. Germline lookup yields CDR1 MNHEY and CDR2 SVGAGI. Losses at the gene ends were 6 bases for V and 5 bases for J; bases not matched to a gene: 4. CDR3: CASSKDRDQPQHF. CDR3 sequence (DNA): TGTGCCAGCAGCAAAGACAGGGATCAGCCCCAGCATTTT.

The rearrangement uses TRBV9 and TRBJ2-6, with a possible D match to TRBD1 (6 bases). The germline gives CDR1 SGDLS, CDR2 YYNGEE. This CDR3 is built from 19 residues. Trimming took off 4 bases at V and 2 bases at J, with 22 bases between the two ends. The CDR3 DNA follows: TGTGCCAGCAGCCCCCAAACCCTTGGGAAGGGGGCTGGGGCCAACGTCCTGACTTTC. It is translated as CASSPQTLGKGAGANVLTF.